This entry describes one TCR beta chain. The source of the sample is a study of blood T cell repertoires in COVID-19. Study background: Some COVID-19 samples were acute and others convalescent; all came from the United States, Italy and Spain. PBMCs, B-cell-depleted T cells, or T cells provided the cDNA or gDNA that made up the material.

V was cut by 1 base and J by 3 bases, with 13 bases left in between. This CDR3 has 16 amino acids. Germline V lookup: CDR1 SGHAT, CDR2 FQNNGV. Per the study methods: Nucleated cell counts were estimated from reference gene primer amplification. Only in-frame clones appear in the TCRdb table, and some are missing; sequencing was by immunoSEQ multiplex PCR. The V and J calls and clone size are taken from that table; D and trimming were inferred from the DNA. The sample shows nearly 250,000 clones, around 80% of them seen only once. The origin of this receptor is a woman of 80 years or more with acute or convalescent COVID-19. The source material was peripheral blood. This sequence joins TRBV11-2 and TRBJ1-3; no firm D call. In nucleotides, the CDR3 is TGTGCCAGCAGCTTAGTACCGGGAGGATATGGAAACACCATATATTTT. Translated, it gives CASSLVPGGYGNTIYF.